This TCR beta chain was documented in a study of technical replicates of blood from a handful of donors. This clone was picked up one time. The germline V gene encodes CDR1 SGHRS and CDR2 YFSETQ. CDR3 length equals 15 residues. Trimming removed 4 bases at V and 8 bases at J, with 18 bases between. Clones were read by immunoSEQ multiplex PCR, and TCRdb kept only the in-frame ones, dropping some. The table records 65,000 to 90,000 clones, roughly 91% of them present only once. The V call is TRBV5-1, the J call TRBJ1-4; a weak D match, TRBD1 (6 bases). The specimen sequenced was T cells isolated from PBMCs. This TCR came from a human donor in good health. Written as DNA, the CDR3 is TGCGCCAGCAGCATACAGGGACCGTTCTACGAAAAACTGTTTTTT. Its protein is CASSIQGPFYEKLFF.